This TCR beta chain was sequenced during a study of T-cell reconstitution after alpha-beta-depleted transplantation in children. V lost 0 bases, J lost 4 bases, and 15 bases lay in between. The CDR3 has 16 amino acids. Germline loops: CDR1 LNHNV, CDR2 YYDKDF (reference sequence). This sample's TCRbeta library carried unique molecular identifier barcodes. One entry per CDR3 protein, called by TCRdb with MiXCR from the PCR reads. The sample lists approximately 500,000 distinct CDR3 sequences, 25% to 30% occurring once. The specimen comprised PBMCs, sampled before TCRalphabeta/CD19-depleted stem cell transplant. This chain uses TRBV15 with TRBJ2-5, with a weak D call TRBD2 (6 bases). This sequence originates from a boy in the first two years of life with Wiskott-Aldrich syndrome, due to receive a stem cell transplant. The CDR3 reads CATSRDSPGGRETQYF. The CDR3 DNA reads TGTGCCACCAGCAGAGATAGCCCAGGAGGGAGAGAGACCCAGTACTTC.